One and the same sample provided the 25 T cell receptor beta chains below, sequenced in a study of cytomegalovirus exposure and HLA in healthy donors. The protocol was immunoSEQ multiplex PCR, while the TCRdb copy is restricted to in-frame clones and leaves out a portion. Among roughly 86,000 clones, around 96% were seen once, and the ten largest hold approximately 1.5%. The sequenced sample was PBMCs. All receptors come from a man aged 18 to 30 in good health and CMV-seropositive.

CDR3 bases: TGTGCCAGCAGCTTCGGGAGAGATACGCAGTATTTT. Protein product: CASSFGRDTQYF. The chain recombines TRBV13 with TRBJ2-3; weak D call: TRBD2 (6 bases). The CDR3 runs to 12 residues. With 3 bases removed from V and 5 bases from J, the gap between germline ends came to 6 bases. Germline CDR1 PRHDT, CDR2 FYEKMQ (reference sequence).

V usage is TRBV6-5 and J usage is TRBJ1-4, with 7 bases that match TRBD1. V trimming: 5 bases; J trimming: 5 bases; junction bases outside the gene matches: 8. CDR1 is MNHEY, CDR2 SVGAGI, per germline. This CDR3 region has 15 residues. CDR3 protein: CASSDYDRVNEKLFF. CDR3 DNA: TGTGCCAGCAGTGACTACGACAGGGTGAATGAAAAACTGTTTTTT.

This clone came up once. The rearrangement links TRBV5-1 to TRBJ1-1; 7 bases match TRBD1. V lost 0 bases and J lost 1; bases outside the gene matches: 6. The germline CDR1 and CDR2 sequences are SGHRS and YFSETQ. This CDR3 is built from 16 residues. CDR3 sequence (DNA): TGCGCCAGCAGCTTGGTCCCCGGGACAGCGAACACTGAAGCTTTCTTT. It is translated as CASSLVPGTANTEAFF. Full variable domain (rest looked up from reference TRBV5-1 and TRBJ1-1): KAGVTQTPRYLIKTRGQQVTLSCSPISGHRSVSWYQQTPGQGLQFLFEYFSETQRNKGNFPGRFSGRQFSNSRSEMNVSTLELGDSALYLCASSLVPGTANTEAFFGQGTRLTVV.

The CDR3 nucleotides are TGTGCCAGCAGGACTACCTACGAGCAGTACTTC. Protein: CASRTTYEQYF. This rearrangement joins TRBV6-5 to TRBJ2-7; maybe TRBD2 (5 bases). CDR1 and CDR2 (germline): MNHEY, SVGAGI. With 6 bases removed from V and 2 bases from J, the gap between germline ends came to 5 bases. CDR3 size: 11 residues.

The V gene is TRBV4-1, the J gene TRBJ2-5, with 11 nucleotides matching TRBD2. After removal of 0 bases from V and 0 bases from J, the junction contained 12 bases not matched to a gene. This CDR3 region has 20 residues. CDR1 is MGHRA, CDR2 YSYEKL, per germline. The CDR3 here is CASSQDHPSGRFEYQETQYF. The DNA for the CDR3 is TGCGCCAGCAGCCAAGATCACCCTAGCGGGAGGTTTGAGTACCAAGAGACCCAGTACTTC.

The chain carries TRBV7-9 and TRBJ1-3; TRBD1 might be the D (6 bases). V dropped 10 bases and J dropped 4 bases, with 20 bases sitting between them. The V gene's germline CDR1 is SEHNR and CDR2 FQNEAQ (reference sequence). This CDR3 spans 15 amino acids. The CDR3 DNA reads as TGTGCCACCGAATCAACAGGGTTCTCCGGAAACACCATATATTTT. The encoded protein is CATESTGFSGNTIYF. Using reference TRBV7-9 and TRBJ1-3 for the parts outside the CDR3, the full variable domain is DTGVSQNPRHKITKRGQNVTFRCDPISEHNRLYWYRQTLGQGPEFLTYFQNEAQLEKSRLLSDRFSAERPKGSFSTLEIQRTEQGDSAMYLCATESTGFSGNTIYFGEGSWLTVV.

The V gene is TRBV9, the J gene TRBJ1-2; D gene ambiguous. This CDR3 spans 14 amino acids. Trimming stripped 0 bases from V and 0 bases from J, with 6 bases between. In germline, CDR1 is SGDLS, CDR2 YYNGEE. The CDR3 reads CASSVALANYGYTF. The CDR3, as DNA: TGTGCCAGCAGCGTAGCCTTAGCTAACTATGGCTACACCTTC.

The rearrangement joins TRBV9 to TRBJ2-1; 9 nucleotides align to TRBD2. V lost 6 bases, J lost 9 bases, and 13 bases stayed unmatched. CDR3 size: 15 residues. CDR1 is SGDLS and CDR2 is YYNGEE in the germline V gene. CDR3 coding DNA: TGTGCCAGCAATTCCGGGGGGGGACTAGCAGCTGAGCAGTTCTTC. Translated, it gives CASNSGGGLAAEQFF. The full variable domain, its missing parts supplied by reference TRBV9 and TRBJ2-1, is DSGVTQTPKHLITATGQRVTLRCSPRSGDLSVYWYQQSLDQGLQFLIQYYNGEERAKGNILERFSAQQFPDLHSELNLSSLELGDSALYFCASNSGGGLAAEQFFGPGTRLTVL.

The chain has TRBV5-1 and TRBJ2-2, with D perhaps matching TRBD1 (5 bases). This CDR3 region has 15 residues. Trimming took 0 bases from V and 0 from J, leaving 6 bases between them. The V gene's germline CDR1 is SGHRS and CDR2 YFSETQ. CDR3 in amino acids: CASSLGQPNTGELFF. The CDR3 DNA follows: TGCGCCAGCAGCTTGGGACAGCCGAACACCGGGGAGCTGTTTTTT.

CDR3 loop: CASSSQGFSYNEQFF. The CDR3 DNA sequence: TGTGCCAGCAGTTCACAGGGATTCTCCTACAATGAGCAGTTCTTC. The rearrangement links TRBV27 to TRBJ2-1, with a possible D match to TRBD1 (6 bases). Deletions cut 4 bases from V and 0 bases from J, with 10 bases between. Per the germline V gene, CDR1 is MNHEY and CDR2 is SMNVEV (reference sequence). The CDR3 sequence is 15 residues long.

The chain is built from TRBV10-3 and TRBJ2-7, with D uncertain. V was clipped by 4 bases and J by 6 bases, with 10 bases between them. Looked up from germline, CDR1 is ENHRY and CDR2 is SYGVKD. This CDR3 spans 12 amino acids. Written as DNA, the CDR3 is TGTGCCATCAGTGCCCAGCAGCGCGAGCAGTACTTC. Translation: CAISAQQREQYF.

The V call is TRBV7-2, the J call TRBJ2-3; TRBD1 agrees at 7 bases. The trim removed 4 bases at V and 5 bases at J, leaving 3 bases unmatched. CDR1 and CDR2 (germline): SGHTA, FQGNSA. This CDR3 contains 13 residues. CDR3 DNA sequence: TGTGCCAGCAGCTCTTACAGGGGAGATACGCAGTATTTT. This sequence encodes CASSSYRGDTQYF.

V usage is TRBV28 and J usage is TRBJ1-5; 8 nucleotides agree with TRBD1. From germline, CDR1 is MDHEN and CDR2 SYDVKM. The CDR3 runs 16 residues. Trimming at V came to 5 bases and at J to 0 bases, leaving 6 bases not matched to a gene. The DNA of the CDR3 is TGTGCCAGCAGTGTAATTGGACAGGGTAGCAATCAGCCCCAGCATTTT. Protein: CASSVIGQGSNQPQHF.

The chain has TRBV12-2 and TRBJ2-7; whether TRBD1, the table's D call, matches the DNA was not checked. TRBV12-2 is a recognized pseudogene. The CDR3 runs 15 residues. The chain's CDR3 is CASRLVGRGEGEQYF. In DNA form, the CDR3 reads TGTGCAAGTCGCTTAGTCGGCAGGGGGGAAGGCGAGCAGTACTTC.

The chain links TRBV5-1 to TRBJ1-4; D unresolved. V was shortened by 5 bases and J by 3 bases, with 20 bases between the two germline ends. The germline gives CDR1 SGHRS, CDR2 YFSETQ. CDR3 length: 17 amino acids. The DNA of the CDR3 is TGCGCCAGCAGAGATTGGGGAATAGCGGCGGCTAATGAAAAACTGTTTTTT. Residues: CASRDWGIAAANEKLFF. The whole variable domain, remainder taken from reference TRBV5-1 and TRBJ1-4, is KAGVTQTPRYLIKTRGQQVTLSCSPISGHRSVSWYQQTPGQGLQFLFEYFSETQRNKGNFPGRFSGRQFSNSRSEMNVSTLELGDSALYLCASRDWGIAAANEKLFFGSGTQLSVL.

J is TRBJ2-1 and V is TRBV21-1; the DNA was not used to check the table's D call, TRBD2. TRBV21-1 is a known pseudogene. The length of the CDR3 is 18 residues. The CDR3 nucleotides read TGTGCCAGCAGCGCACTATTCTCGACTAGCGGGAGACGGGATGAGCAGTTCTTC. Amino acids: CASSALFSTSGRRDEQFF.

This rearrangement joins TRBV28 to TRBJ2-1, with 10 bases identical to TRBD2. Germline-derived CDR1 and CDR2 are MDHEN and SYDVKM. The J segment lost 2 bases and the V segment lost 1 base, leaving 5 bases of the junction unmatched. This CDR3 comprises 17 residues. CDR3 sequence: CASSLFLAGEPYNEQFF. CDR3 in DNA: TGTGCCAGCAGTTTATTTCTAGCGGGAGAACCCTACAATGAGCAGTTCTTC. The full variable domain, in which reference TRBV28 and TRBJ2-1 provide the parts outside the CDR3, is DVKVTQSSRYLVKRTGEKVFLECVQDMDHENMFWYRQDPGLGLRLIYFSYDVKMKEKGDIPEGYSVSREKKERFSLILESASTNQTSMYLCASSLFLAGEPYNEQFFGPGTRLTVL.

The rearrangement joins TRBV6-5 to TRBJ1-2, with TRBD1 matching over 8 bases. Germline assignment: CDR1 MNHEY and CDR2 SVGAGI. The length of the CDR3 is 16 residues. Germline trimming cut 2 bases from V and 6 bases from J; bases unmatched to any gene: 11. The CDR3 DNA reads TGTGCCAGCAGTTACGACAGGGGAGGGTATCAGGATGGCTACACCTTC. This gives the protein CASSYDRGGYQDGYTF.

The chain uses TRBV7-9 and TRBJ2-3; 9 positions agree with TRBD2. V trimming: 4 bases; J trimming: 3 bases; junction bases outside the gene matches: 11. The CDR3 length is 17 residues. Germline loops: CDR1 SEHNR, CDR2 FQNEAQ (reference sequence). The CDR3 DNA reads TGTGCCAGCAGCTACTATAGCGGGAGACTTGGTACAGATACGCAGTATTTT. Amino acid sequence: CASSYYSGRLGTDTQYF.

This chain links TRBV5-5 with TRBJ2-7; D unclear. The V gene's germline CDR1 is SGHKS and CDR2 YYEKEE (reference sequence). Trimming cost V 0 bases and J 5 bases, with 3 bases left between them. The CDR3 is 11 amino acids. CDR3: CASSLVNEQYF. DNA for the CDR3: TGTGCCAGCAGCTTGGTTAACGAGCAGTACTTC.

The gene calls are TRBV5-1 and TRBJ2-7; possibly TRBD1 for D (6 bases). Germline V gene data show CDR1 as SGHRS and CDR2 as YFSETQ. The CDR3 runs 15 residues. Trimming cost V 0 bases and J 1 base, with 11 bases left between them. This chain's CDR3 is CASSLEQGRSYEQYF. DNA for the CDR3: TGCGCCAGCAGCTTGGAACAGGGCCGGTCCTACGAGCAGTACTTC.

This rearrangement joins TRBV5-1 to TRBJ1-1, with a weak D call TRBD1 (6 bases). CDR3 length equals 15 residues. The V gene lost 2 bases and the J gene lost 2 bases, with 13 bases spanning the gap. CDR1 is SGHRS, CDR2 YFSETQ, per germline. The CDR3 coding sequence is TGCGCCAGCAGCTTCTCCGGGACAAGAAACACTGAAGCTTTCTTT. Translation gives CASSFSGTRNTEAFF.

This chain joins TRBV4-1 and TRBJ2-7; TRBD2 matches 10 bases. Germline CDR1 and CDR2: MGHRA and YSYEKL. The CDR3 consists of 14 residues. The ends lost 3 bases at V and 4 bases at J; junction bases unmatched: 3. CDR3 sequence (DNA): TGCGCCAGCAGCCACTGGACTAGCGGATACGAGCAGTACTTC. Its translation: CASSHWTSGYEQYF.

The rearrangement links TRBV15 to TRBJ2-3, with no clear D. Germline CDR1 and CDR2: LNHNV and YYDKDF (reference sequence). Trimming shortened V by 0 bases and J by 4 bases, and 5 bases separated the two germline ends. This CDR3 is 13 amino acids long. The CDR3 sequence: CATSRDTADTQYF. The CDR3 DNA sequence: TGTGCCACCAGCAGAGATACGGCAGATACGCAGTATTTT.

The rearrangement joins TRBV19 to TRBJ1-5; D remains unclear. Germline assignment: CDR1 LNHDA and CDR2 SQIVND (reference sequence). CDR3 length equals 13 residues. Trimming shortened V by 6 bases and J by 1 base, and 7 bases separated the two germline ends. The CDR3 reads CASRMRSNQPQHF. In DNA form, the CDR3 reads TGTGCCAGTAGGATGCGGAGCAATCAGCCCCAGCATTTT.